These T cell receptor beta chains were read from a single sample in a study of monozygotic twins with inflammatory bowel disease. TCRdb processed the 5' RACE reads again and assigns one entry to each CDR3 protein, with no DNA. This table lists about 140,000 distinct CDR3 sequences. The sequenced sample consisted of blood. Receptors were obtained from a human donor with ulcerative colitis or Crohn's disease, or a healthy co-twin of an affected twin (not recorded which). Each CDR3 is given with its conserved first and last residue. Fields, in order: J gene, V gene, CDR3 protein.

TRBJ2-3 TRBV24-1 CATSWRTSTDTQYF
TRBJ2-1 TRBV4-1 CASSEPSGRSGNEQFF
TRBJ2-2 TRBV5-1 CASSWGQPGLASGTGELFF
TRBJ2-2 TRBV15 CATSRDTGELFF
TRBJ2-5 TRBV11-2 CASSLVGGAGETQYF
TRBJ1-6 TRBV27 CASSNRRYNSPLHF
TRBJ2-7 TRBV7-2 CASSPRNEQYF
TRBJ2-1 TRBV24-1 CATSDWGQGYNEQFF
TRBJ1-4 TRBV7-9 CASSPDALEKLFF
TRBJ2-7 TRBV14 CASSPRSGRRYEQYF
TRBJ2-1 TRBV24-1 CATSDTRARRQFF
TRBJ2-3 TRBV7-3 CASSLDRGIADTQYF
TRBJ1-5 TRBV12-3/TRBV12-4 CASSPREGGGYQPQHF
TRBJ2-7 TRBV6-5 CASSPLLWGEQYF
TRBJ2-7 TRBV5-1 CASSSRSYEQYF
TRBJ2-1 TRBV19 CATGLAGDFSYNEQFF
TRBJ2-2 TRBV4-3 CASRDGPANTGELFF
TRBJ1-6 TRBV9 CASSAEPGIPLHF
TRBJ1-1 TRBV6-5 CASSYEGTEAFF
TRBJ1-2 TRBV9 CASSASRDRVNYGYTF